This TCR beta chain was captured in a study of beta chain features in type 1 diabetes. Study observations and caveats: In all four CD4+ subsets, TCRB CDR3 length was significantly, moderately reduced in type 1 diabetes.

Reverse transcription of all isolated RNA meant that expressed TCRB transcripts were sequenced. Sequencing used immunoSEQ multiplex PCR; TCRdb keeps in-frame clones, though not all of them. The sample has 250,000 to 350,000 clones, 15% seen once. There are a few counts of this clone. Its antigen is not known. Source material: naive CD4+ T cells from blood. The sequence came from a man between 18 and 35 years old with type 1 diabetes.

The CDR3 spells CAWSVQGIDEQYF. The CDR3 coding sequence is TGTGCCTGGAGTGTACAGGGGATCGACGAGCAGTACTTC. This chain connects TRBV30 to TRBJ2-7, with 7 bases aligning to TRBD1. The V and J ends lost 0 bases and 5 bases, in that order; junction bases with no gene match: 4. CDR3 size: 13 residues. CDR1 is GTSNPN and CDR2 is SVGIG in the germline V gene (reference sequence).